These 10 T cell receptor beta chains were sequenced from one sample in a study of blood T cell repertoires in COVID-19. This table comes from immunoSEQ multiplex PCR, and its TCRdb copy is limited to in-frame clones, with some not included. Counted here are 95,000 to 150,000 clones, 78% occurring once; the ten biggest clones make up 2% to 2.5%. The specimen was peripheral blood. Every receptor here comes from a man between 65 and 85 years old with acute or convalescent COVID-19.

The genes are TRBV18 and TRBJ2-7, with 9 bases aligning to TRBD1. This CDR3 has 15 residues. V was pared by 3 bases and J by 4 bases, with 7 bases of the junction left unmatched. From germline, CDR1 is KGHSH and CDR2 LQKENI. The DNA of the CDR3 is TGTGCCAGCTCACCCCCGGGACAGGGCACTTACGAGCAGTACTTC. Amino acids: CASSPPGQGTYEQYF.

This chain links TRBV2 with TRBJ1-4, with 7 bases matching TRBD1. Germline assignment: CDR1 SNHLY and CDR2 FYNNEI. The V and J ends lost 8 bases and 7 bases, in that order; junction bases with no gene match: 4. The CDR3 consists of 12 residues. The CDR3 spells CASAQGGEKLFF. The CDR3 coding sequence is TGTGCCAGCGCGCAGGGGGGTGAAAAACTGTTTTTT.

This sequence joins TRBV2 and TRBJ1-1, with D perhaps matching TRBD1 (6 bases). Between the trimmed V and J ends, which lost 3 bases and 1 base, there was a span of 9 bases. Germline-derived CDR1 and CDR2 are SNHLY and FYNNEI. CDR3 length equals 14 residues. CDR3 DNA sequence: TGTGCCAGCAGTGAGGTGACAGGGAACACTGAAGCTTTCTTT. This codes for CASSEVTGNTEAFF.

This chain joins TRBV18 and TRBJ1-6; D is ambiguous. CDR1 KGHSH and CDR2 LQKENI come from the germline V gene. CDR3 length: 18 residues. V lost 1 base and J 0 bases, leaving 13 bases between the germline ends. CDR3 region: CASSPHASLSSYNSPLHF. In DNA, the CDR3 is TGTGCCAGCTCACCACACGCGAGCCTGAGCTCCTATAATTCACCCCTCCACTTT.

This clone has a single count. The V gene is TRBV19, the J gene TRBJ1-4; D not certain. The CDR3 is 15 residues long. V lost 10 bases to trimming and J lost 2 bases, with 17 bases between them. Germline-derived CDR1 and CDR2 are LNHDA and SQIVND (reference sequence). In DNA, the CDR3 is TGTGCCACCCTTCCCCCGGGTGGGACTAATGAAAAACTGTTTTTT. Translation gives CATLPPGGTNEKLFF.

This chain links TRBV28 with TRBJ2-6, with D maybe TRBD2 (6 bases). Trimming removed 6 bases from V and 2 bases from J, with 23 bases in between. Germline V CDR1 and CDR2: MDHEN, SYDVKM. CDR3 length: 19 amino acids. The CDR3 DNA follows: TGTGCCAGCAGACTCACCCCAGGGAGGTACCTCGCTGGGGCCAACGTCCTGACTTTC. Translation: CASRLTPGRYLAGANVLTF.

The chain combines TRBV3-1 (or the pseudogene TRBV3-2) with TRBJ2-7, with a possible D match to TRBD1 (5 bases). Germline CDR1 reads LGHDT; CDR2 reads YNNKEL (reference sequence). Trimming pared 3 bases from V and 7 bases from J, leaving 7 bases between. The CDR3 covers 11 residues. The CDR3 loop is CASSQQGEQYF. Written as DNA, the CDR3 is TGTGCCAGCAGCCAGCAGGGAGAGCAGTACTTC.

The gene calls are TRBV5-1 and TRBJ2-7; 12 bases map to TRBD1. The trim removed 0 bases at V and 5 bases at J, leaving 6 bases unmatched. CDR1 SGHRS and CDR2 YFSETQ come from the germline V gene. CDR3 size: 16 residues. This chain's CDR3 is CASSLGPGQGADEQYF. CDR3 nucleotides: TGCGCCAGCAGCTTGGGTCCGGGACAGGGGGCAGACGAGCAGTACTTC.

This clone was seen ten or more times. The chain is built from TRBV6-5 and TRBJ2-1; D not certain. This CDR3 has 11 amino acids. Deletions cut 5 bases from V and 7 bases from J, with 6 bases between. Germline-derived CDR1 and CDR2 are MNHEY and SVGAGI. As DNA, the CDR3 is TGTGCCAGCAGTCCTAAGAATGAGCAGTTCTTC. This encodes CASSPKNEQFF.

This chain links TRBV27 with TRBJ1-2; D unclear. V was shortened by 5 bases and J by 2 bases, with 9 bases between the two germline ends. Germline CDR1 MNHEY, CDR2 SMNVEV (reference sequence). This CDR3 is built from 13 residues. The CDR3 nucleotides are TGTGCCAGCAGTACTGACATGAACTATGGCTACACCTTC. Translation: CASSTDMNYGYTF.